The 22 T cell receptor beta chains listed next were all sequenced from one sample in a study of blood T cells in healthy people across ages (dated by TCRdb to between 2014 and 2017). The library was produced with 5' RACE. The sequencer was an Illumina HiSeq 2500. A second PCR of about 7 to 12 cycles was performed with a sample-barcoded 5' primer and a J-beta primer mix. TCRdb reanalyzed the raw reads on its own, using fastp at Q25 for trimming and MiXCR for clone calling, and kept in-frame beta chains. Every CDR3 protein is listed once, alongside the most common genes and DNA of its rows. Here the sample has about 1,800,000 distinct CDR3 sequences; under 30% occur a single time. The ten largest clones add up to roughly 8.2% of the sample. Sequencing was performed on blood. The receptors shown here come from a woman aged 30 to 39 in good health.

About this clonotype itself: One end of the junction varies from germline; a read error may be responsible. The chain links TRBV7-2 to TRBJ1-2; the D gene is possibly TRBD1 (6 bases). Germline CDR1 is SGHTA and CDR2 is FQGNSA. The CDR3 is 14 residues long. The CDR3 reads CASTNPGENYGCTF. The CDR3 DNA is TGTGCCAGCACCAATCCAGGGGAAAACTATGGCTGCACCTTC.

J is TRBJ2-5 and V is TRBV6-2 or TRBV6-3; D may be TRBD2 (5 bases). Germline-derived CDR1 and CDR2 are MNHEY and SVGEGT. The germline V and J ends were trimmed by 2 bases and 1 base, with 8 bases remaining between them. The CDR3 length is 14 residues. CDR3 loop: CASSYISGQETQYF. CDR3 in DNA: TGTGCCAGCAGTTACATCAGCGGCCAAGAGACCCAGTACTTC.

Of note for this clonotype: A much larger clone differs by one base, so this may be a read error. The chain joins TRBV4-1 to TRBJ2-5; D tentatively fits TRBD1 or TRBD2 (5 bases each). The CDR3 is 16 residues long. The germline V and J ends were trimmed by 8 bases and 2 bases, with 21 bases remaining between them. Germline CDR1 MGHRA, CDR2 YSYEKL. The CDR3 DNA reads TGCGCCAGCGGATGGATAGTGGGGGTGAAACAAGAGACCCAGTACTTC. Amino acids: CASGWIVGVKQETQYF.

This clonotype was seen ten or more times. The V call is TRBV21-1, the J call TRBJ2-7; the D call TRBD1 from the table was never checked on the DNA. TRBV21-1 is annotated as a pseudogene. The CDR3 has 16 residues. CDR3 sequence (DNA): TGTGCCAGCAGCAAAGTGGGAAGGGACAGACCATACGAGCAGTACTTC. It translates to CASSKVGRDRPYEQYF.

This clonotype was observed a handful of times. V and J are TRBV20-1 and TRBJ2-1; D is perhaps TRBD2 (5 bases). V lost 8 bases and J lost 8, with 22 bases in between. CDR1 is DFQATT and CDR2 is SNEGSKA in the germline V gene (reference sequence). The CDR3 loop spans 14 amino acids. CDR3 region: CSTTRGIISDEQFF. The CDR3 DNA is TGCAGTACCACTCGAGGGATCATCTCCGATGAGCAGTTCTTC.

The chain has TRBV7-9 and TRBJ2-1; D unclear. V lost 5 bases to trimming and J lost 12 bases, with 8 bases between them. The CDR3 runs 10 residues. In germline, CDR1 is SEHNR, CDR2 FQNEAQ (reference sequence). Here the CDR3 DNA reads TGTGCCAGCAGCCGTGCACTGCAGTTCTTC. As protein: CASSRALQFF.

The chain uses TRBV7-9 and TRBJ2-1; D perhaps matches TRBD1 (5 bases). Per germline, CDR1 SEHNR and CDR2 FQNEAQ (reference sequence). Between the trimmed V and J ends, which lost 1 base and 13 bases, there was a span of 20 bases. The CDR3 loop spans 15 amino acids. The CDR3 is CASSLVKSGRQTQFF. The CDR3 DNA follows: TGTGCCAGCAGCTTAGTCAAGTCAGGGCGGCAGACCCAGTTCTTC. Full variable domain (missing parts from reference TRBV7-9 and TRBJ2-1): DTGVSQNPRHKITKRGQNVTFRCDPISEHNRLYWYRQTLGQGPEFLTYFQNEAQLEKSRLLSDRFSAERPKGSFSTLEIQRTEQGDSAMYLCASSLVKSGRQTQFFGPGTRLTVL.

A note on this clonotype: A much bigger clone sits one base away, suggesting this may be a read error. The CDR3 loop is CVSSGGHQETQYF. The CDR3 DNA reads TGTGTCAGCAGCGGAGGGCACCAAGAGACCCAGTACTTC. This sequence joins TRBV2 and TRBJ2-5, with D possibly TRBD2 on 6 matching bases. CDR1 SNHLY and CDR2 FYNNEI come from the germline V gene. CDR3 length: 13 amino acids.

This clonotype was seen a few times. The V call is TRBV10-3, the J call TRBJ2-3; TRBD2 matches 10 bases. CDR3 length equals 18 residues. Looked up from germline, CDR1 is ENHRY and CDR2 is SYGVKD. J was trimmed by 0 bases and V by 0 bases; bases with no gene match: 6. As DNA, the CDR3 is TGTGCCATCAGTGAGTCCCCGGGACTAGCGACCAGCACAGATACGCAGTATTTT. It specifies CAISESPGLATSTDTQYF.

This clonotype was counted a few times. The chain joins TRBV24-1 to TRBJ2-1; D is ambiguous. The CDR3 consists of 13 residues. Looked up from germline, CDR1 is KGHDR and CDR2 is SFDVKD. Trimming left V 0 bases short and J 9 bases short, with 8 bases between. The CDR3 DNA reads TGTGCCACCAGTGATTTGCGTTATGGTGAGCAGTTCTTC. It codes for CATSDLRYGEQFF.

The CDR3 sequence is CASKRDEGMTDTQYF. The CDR3 DNA is TGCGCCAGCAAACGGGACGAAGGGATGACAGATACGCAGTATTTT. The chain employs TRBV5-1 and TRBJ2-3; D might be TRBD1 or TRBD2, each matching 5 bases. Trimming cost V 6 bases and J 3 bases, with 17 bases left between them. The CDR3 has 15 amino acids. CDR1 and CDR2 (germline): SGHRS, YFSETQ.

The chain recombines TRBV9 with TRBJ2-3; the match to TRBD2 covers 11 bases. Trimming took 0 bases from V and 2 from J; bases not matched to a gene: 2. Germline V gene data show CDR1 as SGDLS and CDR2 as YYNGEE. CDR3 length: 16 residues. CDR3 in amino acids: CASSVGLAGTTDTQYF. In DNA, the CDR3 is TGTGCCAGCAGCGTAGGACTAGCGGGGACCACAGATACGCAGTATTTT.

The chain has TRBV7-2 and TRBJ1-2; 8 nucleotides line up with TRBD1. The germline V gene has CDR1 SGHTA and CDR2 FQGNSA. V lost 3 bases to trimming and J lost 8 bases; unmatched junction nucleotides: 5. This CDR3 has 13 amino acids. For the CDR3, the DNA is TGTGCCAGCAGCTTTGACAGGGGCGGCGGCTACACCTTC. This codes for CASSFDRGGGYTF.

This clonotype was seen more than once but under ten times. The chain couples TRBV10-3 to TRBJ2-1; D is possibly TRBD1 or TRBD2 (5 bases each). Trimming took 2 bases from V and 5 from J, leaving 10 bases between them. In germline, CDR1 is ENHRY, CDR2 SYGVKD. This CDR3 is 14 amino acids long. The CDR3 loop reads CAISEGDLHNEQFF. The CDR3 coding sequence is TGTGCCATCAGTGAGGGGGACCTTCACAATGAGCAGTTCTTC.

The V and J genes are TRBV20-1 and TRBJ1-4; D is ambiguous. Germline V CDR1 and CDR2: DFQATT, SNEGSKA (reference sequence). The ends were cut back, 6 bases at V and 5 bases at J, with 19 bases in the middle. This CDR3 is 15 amino acids long. CDR3 bases: TGCAGTGCCAGCCGGAGCGGGGTCTTAAATGAAAAACTGTTTTTT. It specifies CSASRSGVLNEKLFF.

In its sample, this clonotype was seen a few times. This sequence joins TRBV6-1 and TRBJ2-1; D possibly corresponds to TRBD2 (6 bases). Per germline, CDR1 MNHNS and CDR2 SASEGT. V dropped 6 bases and J dropped 1 base, with 13 bases sitting between them. This CDR3 spans 15 amino acids. This CDR3 reads CASRTPGLSYNEQFF. For the CDR3, the DNA is TGTGCCAGCAGGACACCGGGACTTTCCTACAATGAGCAGTTCTTC.

In its sample, this clonotype was seen a few times. The chain links TRBV28 to TRBJ2-5, with 8 bases lining up with TRBD1. The CDR3 length is 14 residues. Germline V gene sequence: CDR1 MDHEN, CDR2 SYDVKM. The trim removed 7 bases at V and 1 base at J, leaving 5 bases unmatched. The CDR3: CASTRDRTQETQYF. The CDR3 DNA is TGTGCCAGCACCCGGGACAGGACCCAAGAGACCCAGTACTTC.

The rearrangement joins TRBV9 to TRBJ2-1; 8 positions match TRBD2. This CDR3 has 14 residues. The germline V gene has CDR1 SGDLS and CDR2 YYNGEE. With V trimmed by 6 bases and J by 5 bases, 7 bases remained unmatched. CDR3 sequence (DNA): TGTGCCAGCATCCACCGGGGGGGGAACAATGAGCAGTTCTTC. Translation gives CASIHRGGNNEQFF.

In its sample, this clonotype was seen a few times. The V and J genes are TRBV10-3 and TRBJ2-3, with 12 bases that match TRBD2. The germline gives CDR1 ENHRY, CDR2 SYGVKD. After removal of 4 bases from V and 2 bases from J, the junction contained 4 bases not matched to a gene. CDR3 length: 16 residues. CDR3 amino acids: CAISGTSGASTDTQYF. In DNA, the CDR3 is TGTGCCATCAGTGGGACTAGCGGGGCCTCCACAGATACGCAGTATTTT.

V and J are TRBV28 and TRBJ1-1; D is possibly TRBD1 (5 bases). V lost 2 bases and J 3 bases, leaving 10 bases between the germline ends. This CDR3 has 14 amino acids. Germline V gives CDR1 MDHEN, CDR2 SYDVKM. This chain's CDR3 is CASSLRAGHTEAFF. The CDR3 bases are TGTGCCAGCAGTTTACGGGCAGGGCACACTGAAGCTTTCTTT.

This chain links TRBV5-1 with TRBJ2-1; TRBD2 might be the D (5 bases). The germline V and J ends were trimmed by 0 bases and 3 bases, with 10 bases remaining between them. CDR1 is SGHRS, CDR2 YFSETQ, per germline. CDR3 length: 15 amino acids. The CDR3 DNA follows: TGCGCCAGCAGCTTGGTTTCCGGGGACTACAATGAGCAGTTCTTC. Its protein is CASSLVSGDYNEQFF.

The chain's CDR3 is CASSQERDKQFF. In DNA form, the CDR3 reads TGCGCCAGCAGCCAAGAACGGGATAAGCAGTTCTTC. J is TRBJ2-1 and V is TRBV4-1; D possibly corresponds to TRBD2 (5 bases). V lost 0 bases and J 11 bases, leaving 8 bases between the germline ends. This CDR3 spans 12 amino acids. Germline V gives CDR1 MGHRA, CDR2 YSYEKL.